The 19 T cell receptor beta chains presented below share a single source sample, sequenced in a study of blood T cell repertoires in COVID-19. This table comes from immunoSEQ multiplex PCR, and its TCRdb copy is limited to in-frame clones, with some not included. Of roughly 100,000 clones listed, 91% were seen once; the top ten hold about 4%. Sequencing input: peripheral blood. Every receptor here comes from a young man with acute or convalescent COVID-19.

The rearrangement links TRBV9 to TRBJ1-1; tentatively, D is TRBD1 (6 bases). V was cut by 4 bases and J by 7 bases, with 11 bases left in between. Looked up from germline, CDR1 is SGDLS and CDR2 is YYNGEE. The CDR3 length is 12 residues. Written as DNA, the CDR3 is TGTGCCAGCAGCACGAGGGGGGGTGAAGCTTTCTTT. This gives the protein CASSTRGGEAFF.

The chain links TRBV5-4 to TRBJ2-3; 9 bases are shared with TRBD1. The germline gives CDR1 SGHNT, CDR2 YYREEE (reference sequence). The CDR3 has 16 amino acids. The J segment lost 2 bases and the V segment lost 4 bases, leaving 8 bases of the junction unmatched. CDR3 residues: CASSTAGTGPTDTQYF. In DNA form, the CDR3 reads TGTGCCAGCAGCACTGCCGGGACAGGGCCCACAGATACGCAGTATTTT.

This rearrangement joins TRBV5-4 to TRBJ2-5, with a possible D match to TRBD1 (6 bases). In germline, CDR1 is SGHNT, CDR2 YYREEE (reference sequence). The V end lost 6 bases, the J end lost 2 bases, and 11 bases lay between the germline ends. The CDR3 is made up of 13 amino acids. The CDR3 here is CASTERGQETQYF. The CDR3 nucleotides are TGTGCCAGCACCGAAAGGGGGCAAGAGACCCAGTACTTC.

The chain is built from TRBV11-3 and TRBJ1-1; 7 bases agree with TRBD1. V was clipped by 5 bases and J by 1 base; unmatched bases: 7. The germline gives CDR1 SGHNT, CDR2 YENEEA. The CDR3 covers 15 residues. CDR3 sequence reads: CASSLTGAGNTEAFF. CDR3 sequence (DNA): TGTGCCAGCAGCCTCACAGGGGCAGGGAACACTGAAGCTTTCTTT.

The chain has TRBV4-1 and TRBJ2-5; 8 nucleotides line up with TRBD2. Trimming removed 0 bases from V and 7 bases from J; junction bases left unmatched: 4. Germline lookup yields CDR1 MGHRA and CDR2 YSYEKL. The CDR3 contains 14 residues. CDR3 in amino acids: CASSQDSSGRTQYF. CDR3 DNA sequence: TGCGCCAGCAGCCAAGATTCGAGCGGGAGGACCCAGTACTTC.

This chain connects TRBV5-8 to TRBJ2-5; D not resolved. CDR1 and CDR2 (germline): SGHTS, YDEGEE. The CDR3 runs to 15 residues. V lost 0 bases and J lost 3, with 12 bases in between. The CDR3 DNA reads TGTGCCAGCAGCTTGGGGCGGCACGGCGAAGAGACCCAGTACTTC. This encodes CASSLGRHGEETQYF.

This chain uses TRBV11-2 with TRBJ1-2, with 7 bases aligning to TRBD1. V lost 5 bases, J lost 6 bases, and 3 bases stayed unmatched. This CDR3 has 12 residues. Germline V gene sequence: CDR1 SGHAT, CDR2 FQNNGV. The CDR3 protein is CASSLTGDGYTF. The CDR3 DNA is TGTGCCAGCAGCCTAACAGGGGATGGCTACACCTTC.

The chain recombines TRBV3-1 (or the pseudogene TRBV3-2) with TRBJ2-2, with D possibly TRBD1 on 6 matching bases. The V gene lost 4 bases and the J gene lost 3 bases, with 12 bases spanning the gap. Per germline, CDR1 LGHDT and CDR2 YNNKEL (reference sequence). The CDR3 contains 15 residues. The CDR3, as DNA: TGTGCCAGCAGCCTAGGGGGAACCTACACCGGGGAGCTGTTTTTT. As protein: CASSLGGTYTGELFF.

V gene TRBV7-9 combines with J gene TRBJ2-5, with D possibly matching TRBD1 (6 bases). This CDR3 has 14 residues. CDR1 is SEHNR and CDR2 is FQNEAQ in the germline V gene (reference sequence). Trimming shortened V by 4 bases and J by 0 bases, and 9 bases separated the two germline ends. CDR3 amino acids: CASSSGQYQETQYF. CDR3 bases: TGTGCCAGCAGCTCAGGACAGTACCAAGAGACCCAGTACTTC.

This clone has only one observation. The gene calls are TRBV4-1 and TRBJ1-1; a weak D match, TRBD1 (5 bases). CDR1 is MGHRA, CDR2 YSYEKL, per germline. With 1 base removed from V and 5 bases from J, the gap between germline ends came to 14 bases. The CDR3 runs 15 residues. The CDR3 loop reads CASSQVGWGGTEAFF. The CDR3 nucleotides are TGCGCCAGCAGCCAAGTCGGTTGGGGGGGAACTGAAGCTTTCTTT.

Only one count was recorded for this clone. The chain joins TRBV5-1 to TRBJ2-1, with TRBD2 identical over 12 bases. CDR1 is SGHRS, CDR2 YFSETQ, per germline. The CDR3 covers 15 residues. The V gene end was trimmed by 4 bases and the J gene end by 8 bases; junction bases not matched to a gene: 7. The CDR3 loop reads CASSPLAGGPDEQFF. The CDR3 DNA follows: TGCGCCAGCAGCCCCCTAGCGGGGGGGCCAGATGAGCAGTTCTTC.

This rearrangement joins TRBV9 to TRBJ1-3; tentative D call: TRBD1 (6 bases). Trimming took 0 bases from V and 4 from J, leaving 11 bases between them. This CDR3 is built from 15 residues. Germline loops: CDR1 SGDLS, CDR2 YYNGEE. CDR3 DNA sequence: TGTGCCAGCAGCGTAGCTCCAGGGGAAGGAAACACCATATATTTT. This sequence encodes CASSVAPGEGNTIYF.

This clone was counted once. The chain couples TRBV9 to TRBJ2-1; TRBD1 matches at 8 bases. The CDR3 sequence is 14 residues long. Germline CDR1 SGDLS, CDR2 YYNGEE. Trimming removed 3 bases from V and 8 bases from J; junction bases left unmatched: 7. For the CDR3, the DNA is TGTGCCAGCAGCGCCAGGACAGGGCCCGATGAGCAGTTCTTC. Translation: CASSARTGPDEQFF.

This clone was seen a handful of times. V and J are TRBV5-1 and TRBJ1-1, with D hard to call. CDR3 length: 15 residues. Germline values: CDR1 SGHRS, CDR2 YFSETQ. V lost 5 bases and J 3 bases, leaving 17 bases between the germline ends. The CDR3 sequence: CASSSPGSGDTEAFF. The CDR3 DNA reads TGCGCCAGCAGTTCTCCGGGGTCCGGGGACACTGAAGCTTTCTTT.

This clone was detected only once. The chain couples TRBV5-1 to TRBJ1-1; perhaps TRBD1 as D (5 bases). Per germline, CDR1 SGHRS and CDR2 YFSETQ. This CDR3 has 12 amino acids. V was pared by 6 bases and J by 9 bases, with 15 bases between. CDR3 nucleotide sequence: TGCGCCAGCACCGAGATGGGGACTCAAGCTTTCTTT. Protein product: CASTEMGTQAFF.

This clone appeared a single time. The V gene is TRBV30, the J gene TRBJ2-5, with D perhaps TRBD2 (5 bases). This CDR3 has 14 amino acids. CDR1 and CDR2 (germline): GTSNPN, SVGIG (reference sequence). V was shortened by 5 bases and J by 2 bases, with 15 bases between the two germline ends. Written as DNA, the CDR3 is TGTGCCTGGGAGAACGGGGTTTTTCAAGAGACCCAGTACTTC. The encoded protein is CAWENGVFQETQYF. Using reference TRBV30 and TRBJ2-5 for the parts outside the CDR3, the full variable domain is SQTIHQWPATLVQPVGSPLSLECTVEGTSNPNLYWYRQAAGRGLQLLFYSVGIGQISSEVPQNLSASRPQDRQFILSSKKLLLSDSGFYLCAWENGVFQETQYFGPGTRLLVL.

The rearrangement uses TRBV5-1 and TRBJ2-6; 8 positions agree with TRBD1. In germline, CDR1 is SGHRS, CDR2 YFSETQ. The length of the CDR3 is 17 residues. V dropped 2 bases and J dropped 2; count of bases not matched to a gene: 6. CDR3 sequence reads: CASSLTIQGAGANVLTF. Here the CDR3 DNA reads TGCGCCAGCAGCTTAACCATACAGGGGGCTGGGGCCAACGTCCTGACTTTC. Full variable domain (remainder filled in from reference TRBV5-1 and TRBJ2-6): KAGVTQTPRYLIKTRGQQVTLSCSPISGHRSVSWYQQTPGQGLQFLFEYFSETQRNKGNFPGRFSGRQFSNSRSEMNVSTLELGDSALYLCASSLTIQGAGANVLTFGAGSRLTVL.

J is TRBJ2-1 and V is TRBV19; 9 nucleotides match TRBD2. This CDR3 contains 14 residues. CDR1 and CDR2 from the germline V gene are LNHDA and SQIVND (reference sequence). With 7 bases clipped from V and 9 bases from J, the junction kept 10 bases outside the gene matches. Here the CDR3 reads CASTLGGRVGEQFF. Here the CDR3 DNA reads TGTGCCAGTACCCTTGGCGGGAGGGTGGGTGAGCAGTTCTTC.

V is TRBV4-1 and J is TRBJ1-5; a weak D match, TRBD1 (5 bases). Germline loops: CDR1 MGHRA, CDR2 YSYEKL. This CDR3 has 14 amino acids. The ends were cut back, 0 bases at V and 8 bases at J, with 11 bases in the middle. CDR3 amino acids: CASSQDGRVEPQHF. CDR3 sequence (DNA): TGCGCCAGCAGCCAAGATGGCAGGGTGGAGCCCCAGCATTTT.